Listed below are T cell receptor beta chains from one sample, sequenced in a study of blood T cell repertoires in COVID-19. The method was immunoSEQ multiplex PCR; TCRdb's version includes in-frame clones alone and lacks a portion of them. The sample has 190,000 or so clones, approximately 80% seen once. The sequencing input was PBMCs or T cells enriched from blood (not recorded which). Source of these receptors: a man aged 35-49 years who had recovered from COVID-19. Both conserved end residues are part of each CDR3. The order of the fields is D gene, J gene, clone size, V gene, CDR3 DNA, CDR3 protein. A D gene is named only where the DNA matches it firmly. For some rows the clone size is stated as once, few or many, or as a class when expanded; others skip it.

D: -; J: TRBJ1-5; size: -; V: TRBV18; DNA: TGTGCCAGCTCGGAGGGAGTGGGCAATCAGCCCCAGCATTTT; CDR3: CASSEGVGNQPQHF
D: -; J: TRBJ2-4; size: -; V: TRBV28; DNA: TGTGCCAGCAGTTCCCGCGGGGAACTAGCCAAAAACATTCAGTACTTC; CDR3: CASSSRGELAKNIQYF
D: -; J: TRBJ1-1; size: -; V: TRBV6-6; DNA: TGTGCCAGCAGTTACAACCGGGGTAATACTGAAGCTTTCTTT; CDR3: CASSYNRGNTEAFF
D: TRBD2; J: TRBJ2-7; size: -; V: TRBV20-1; DNA: TGCAGTGCTAGTCCGACTAGCAACTACGAGCAGTACTTC; CDR3: CSASPTSNYEQYF
D: TRBD1; J: TRBJ1-5; size: few; V: TRBV29-1; DNA: TGCAGCGTCCTCGGACAGGGCAATCAGCCCCAGCATTTT; CDR3: CSVLGQGNQPQHF
D: TRBD1; J: TRBJ1-1; size: -; V: TRBV19; DNA: TGTGCCAGTAGTATAGGGGATTTGGGACAGGGGGCCTGGCGGAGGGCCTCCACTGAAGCTTTCTTT; CDR3: CASSIGDLGQGAWRRASTEAFF
D: TRBD2; J: TRBJ2-5; size: -; V: TRBV7-2; DNA: TGTGCCAGCAGCACCGGGACTAGCGGGTTCCAAGAGACCCAGTACTTC; CDR3: CASSTGTSGFQETQYF
D: TRBD2; J: TRBJ2-1; size: -; V: TRBV28; DNA: TGTGCCAGCAGACTAAACCTAGCGGGAGGAGTAAATGAGCAGTTCTTC; CDR3: CASRLNLAGGVNEQFF
D: -; J: TRBJ2-3; size: -; V: TRBV4-1; DNA: TGCGCCAGCAGCCAAGGCAACCTTGAGTCAGATACGCAGTATTTT; CDR3: CASSQGNLESDTQYF
D: -; J: TRBJ2-5; size: -; V: TRBV28; DNA: TGTGCCAGCAGTTCGCGCGGGACGGCCCAAGAGACCCAGTACTTC; CDR3: CASSSRGTAQETQYF
D: -; J: TRBJ2-4; size: -; V: TRBV9; DNA: TGTGCCAGCAGCGTAGGGGCGTCCCTAGCCAAAAACATTCAGTACTTC; CDR3: CASSVGASLAKNIQYF
D: TRBD2; J: TRBJ2-2; size: once; V: TRBV30; DNA: TGTGCCTGGAGTGGAATAGCGGGAAACACCGGGGAGCTGTTTTTT; CDR3: CAWSGIAGNTGELFF
D: -; J: TRBJ2-1; size: -; V: TRBV5-1; DNA: TGCGCCAGCAGCCTCCCGACGGGTACGTACCCCGGGGGCTCCTACAATGAGCAGTTCTTC; CDR3: CASSLPTGTYPGGSYNEQFF
D: -; J: TRBJ1-5; size: -; V: TRBV5-6; DNA: TGTGCCAGCAGCTTGGGCCCGGACTCGAGGCAAGGCAATCAGCCCCAGCATTTT; CDR3: CASSLGPDSRQGNQPQHF